What follows are 21 T cell receptor beta chains derived from one specimen sequenced in a study of early T cells in non-severe SARS-CoV-2 infection. TCRdb independently ran MiXCR on the 5' RACE reads; one entry per CDR3 protein. The sample records some 48,000 distinct CDR3 sequences, around 9.5% being singletons. Sequenced material: whole blood. The receptors stem from an adult who was a healthcare worker with PCR-confirmed SARS-CoV-2 infection or an uninfected control (not recorded which).

V and J are TRBV5-3 and TRBJ1-1; D may be TRBD1 (6 bases). TRBV5-3 belongs to the ORF category, with a function that is uncertain. This CDR3 has 11 residues. V was cut by 1 base and J by 10 bases, with 8 bases left in between. The CDR3 sequence is CARSLWGRAFF. CDR3 nucleotide sequence: TGTGCCAGAAGCTTGTGGGGGCGAGCTTTCTTT.

This clonotype was observed at least ten times. The V gene is TRBV28, the J gene TRBJ2-2, with D uncertain. This CDR3 has 15 residues. Germline V gene data show CDR1 as MDHEN and CDR2 as SYDVKM. V lost 3 bases, J lost 1 base, and 9 bases lay in between. The CDR3 nucleotides are TGTGCCAGCAGTTTTCGACGGAGGAACACCGGGGAGCTGTTTTTT. This encodes CASSFRRRNTGELFF.

V usage is TRBV7-9 and J usage is TRBJ1-3, with D unresolved. V dropped 5 bases and J dropped 0 bases, with 11 bases sitting between them. Germline lookup yields CDR1 SEHNR and CDR2 FQNEAQ (reference sequence). CDR3 length: 15 amino acids. This chain's CDR3 is CASSPRSGSGNTIYF. The CDR3 bases are TGTGCCAGCAGCCCTAGATCGGGCTCTGGAAACACCATATATTTT.

In its sample, this clonotype was seen a few times. The V gene is TRBV9, the J gene TRBJ2-3, with TRBD2 as a possible D gene (6 bases). Germline loops: CDR1 SGDLS, CDR2 YYNGEE. The CDR3 covers 17 residues. The V end was cut by 3 bases, the J end by 4 bases, with 21 bases between. CDR3 region: CASSESEREFSADTQYF. The CDR3 nucleotides are TGTGCCAGCAGCGAGTCAGAACGGGAGTTCTCAGCAGATACGCAGTATTTT. The whole variable domain, filled in from reference TRBV9 and TRBJ2-3, reads DSGVTQTPKHLITATGQRVTLRCSPRSGDLSVYWYQQSLDQGLQFLIQYYNGEERAKGNILERFSAQQFPDLHSELNLSSLELGDSALYFCASSESEREFSADTQYFGPGTRLTVL.

The chain uses TRBV11-2 and TRBJ1-6; D is unclear. Germline values: CDR1 SGHAT, CDR2 FQNNGV. The CDR3 spans 14 residues. Trimming left V 3 bases short and J 2 bases short, with 5 bases between. The CDR3 reads CASSFGTYNSPLHF. The CDR3 DNA sequence: TGTGCCAGCAGCTTTGGGACCTATAATTCACCCCTCCACTTT.

The chain links TRBV7-9 to TRBJ1-1; maybe TRBD1 (6 bases). CDR3 length: 15 amino acids. The germline V gene encodes CDR1 SEHNR and CDR2 FQNEAQ (reference sequence). V was cut by 4 bases and J by 1 base, with 13 bases left in between. The CDR3, as DNA: TGTGCCAGCAGCTATCGCAGGGGCTCGAACACTGAAGCTTTCTTT. The encoded protein is CASSYRRGSNTEAFF.

This clonotype showed up many times. The chain employs TRBV7-2 and TRBJ1-1; maybe TRBD1 (5 bases). The CDR3 runs 17 residues. Germline V gene data show CDR1 as SGHTA and CDR2 as FQGNSA. V lost 5 bases and J lost 4, with 23 bases in between. CDR3 region: CASSLGGGSRVGTEAFF. The CDR3, as DNA: TGTGCCAGCAGCCTTGGCGGGGGATCGAGAGTAGGCACTGAAGCTTTCTTT.

CDR3 loop: CASSPVGGNGPQHF. CDR3 DNA: TGTGCCAGCTCACCGGTGGGAGGGAATGGACCCCAGCATTTT. The V gene is TRBV18, the J gene TRBJ1-5; D gene ambiguous. From germline, CDR1 is KGHSH and CDR2 LQKENI. The CDR3 runs 14 residues. V was trimmed by 3 bases and J by 10 bases, leaving 16 bases between them.

This clonotype was recorded at least ten times. The chain joins TRBV7-9 to TRBJ2-7; no clear D. In germline, CDR1 is SEHNR, CDR2 FQNEAQ (reference sequence). The CDR3 extends over 12 amino acids. V gave up 2 bases and J gave up 7 bases, with 9 bases separating them. This chain's CDR3 is CASSLSLGEQYF. CDR3 nucleotides: TGTGCCAGCAGCTTAAGTCTCGGGGAGCAGTACTTC.

This clonotype appeared many times. The chain carries TRBV7-3 and TRBJ2-1; D is undetermined. V lost 2 bases and J 10 bases, leaving 6 bases between the germline ends. This CDR3 has 11 amino acids. The germline CDR1 and CDR2 sequences are SGHTA and FQGTGA. The chain's CDR3 is CASSLGSEQFF. The CDR3 DNA follows: TGTGCCAGCAGCTTAGGGTCGGAGCAGTTCTTC.

The chain combines TRBV7-6 with TRBJ1-1, with D unclear. Trimming removed 4 bases from V and 1 base from J, with 13 bases in between. Germline V CDR1 and CDR2: SGHVS, FNYEAQ. The CDR3 sequence is 15 residues long. The CDR3 sequence: CASSSRTQRNTEAFF. For the CDR3, the DNA is TGTGCCAGCAGCTCCCGGACCCAGCGGAACACTGAAGCTTTCTTT.

The CDR3 bases are TGTGCCATCAGTGTGAGCGGGAGCGGCGATGAGCAGTTCTTC. As protein: CAISVSGSGDEQFF. The V call is TRBV10-3, the J call TRBJ2-1; 8 bases line up with TRBD2. The length of the CDR3 is 14 residues. CDR1 is ENHRY, CDR2 SYGVKD, per germline. V was clipped by 4 bases and J by 8 bases; unmatched bases: 7.

This chain uses TRBV12-3 or TRBV12-4 with TRBJ1-6, with TRBD1 identical over 7 bases. With V trimmed by 4 bases and J by 5 bases, 5 bases remained unmatched. This CDR3 spans 15 amino acids. CDR3 coding DNA: TGTGCCAGCAGTTCCCGGGACAGTAATAATTCACCCCTCCACTTT. Translating gives CASSSRDSNNSPLHF.

The V call is TRBV7-2, the J call TRBJ1-1, with D hard to call. The CDR3 spans 16 residues. Germline V lookup: CDR1 SGHTA, CDR2 FQGNSA. Trimming left V 5 bases short and J 3 bases short, with 19 bases between. CDR3 loop: CASSPEVADKYTEAFF. The CDR3 DNA reads as TGTGCCAGCAGCCCAGAGGTGGCAGATAAATACACTGAAGCTTTCTTT.

This clonotype was recorded many times. V and J are TRBV19 and TRBJ2-3; a possible D gene is TRBD1 (6 bases). Trimming took 2 bases from V and 5 from J, leaving 14 bases between them. The CDR3 extends over 15 amino acids. Germline-derived CDR1 and CDR2 are LNHDA and SQIVND (reference sequence). In nucleotides, the CDR3 is TGTGCCAGTAGTATATCCAGGGGACAAAGAGATACGCAGTATTTT. Translation gives CASSISRGQRDTQYF. The variable domain in full, completed from reference TRBV19 and TRBJ2-3, reads DGGITQSPKYLFRKEGQNVTLSCEQNLNHDAMYWYRQDPGQGLRLIYYSQIVNDFQKGDIAEGYSVSREKKESFPLTVTSAQKNPTAFYLCASSISRGQRDTQYFGPGTRLTVL.

This clonotype was observed at least ten times. This chain links TRBV6-6 with TRBJ2-1; perhaps TRBD2 as D (6 bases). The CDR3 length is 14 residues. Germline V lookup: CDR1 MNHNY, CDR2 SVGAGI (reference sequence). V lost 4 bases and J 6 bases, leaving 13 bases between the germline ends. This CDR3 reads CASSFGGAGNEQFF. In DNA, the CDR3 is TGTGCCAGCAGTTTCGGAGGGGCCGGCAATGAGCAGTTCTTC.

This clonotype was seen at least ten times. The chain recombines TRBV28 with TRBJ2-1, with TRBD2 matching 8 bases. Germline V gene sequence: CDR1 MDHEN, CDR2 SYDVKM. The CDR3 is made up of 17 amino acids. V gave up 3 bases and J gave up 2 bases; unmatched junction bases: 9. CDR3 sequence (DNA): TGTGCCAGCAGTTTTAGTCTGGCGGGAGGCGCCTACAATGAGCAGTTCTTC. This sequence encodes CASSFSLAGGAYNEQFF.

This clonotype was counted a few times. This chain links TRBV2 with TRBJ1-3; 10 positions agree with TRBD1. The CDR3 has 16 amino acids. Per the germline V gene, CDR1 is SNHLY and CDR2 is FYNNEI. After removal of 7 bases from V and 1 base from J, the junction contained 7 bases not matched to a gene. CDR3 sequence (DNA): TGTGCCAGCAACAAAAGACAGGGGGCGTCTGGAAACACCATATATTTT. It codes for CASNKRQGASGNTIYF.

This clonotype was seen a handful of times. The chain recombines TRBV7-8 with TRBJ1-3; D gene unclear. The CDR3 is 13 residues long. From germline, CDR1 is SGHVS and CDR2 FQNEAQ. V was shortened by 1 base and J by 2 bases, with 3 bases between the two germline ends. CDR3 sequence: CASSLVPGNTIYF. The CDR3 DNA reads as TGTGCCAGCAGCTTAGTTCCTGGAAACACCATATATTTT.

The sample holds many counts of this clonotype. The chain has TRBV28 and TRBJ2-1; 7 positions match TRBD1. The CDR3 sequence is 12 residues long. The J segment lost 6 bases and the V segment lost 8 bases, leaving 4 bases of the junction unmatched. Germline V CDR1 and CDR2: MDHEN, SYDVKM. CDR3 amino acids: CASSPGGNEQFF. CDR3 bases: TGTGCCAGCTCCCCAGGGGGCAATGAGCAGTTCTTC.

This sequence joins TRBV24-1 and TRBJ2-7; D is undetermined. The CDR3 is 17 amino acids. From germline, CDR1 is KGHDR and CDR2 SFDVKD. Trimming took off 1 base at V and 0 bases at J, with 15 bases between the two ends. CDR3 amino acids: CATSDLAPGSSSYEQYF. The CDR3 DNA is TGTGCCACCAGTGATTTAGCCCCTGGGTCATCCTCCTACGAGCAGTACTTC.